These T cell receptor beta chains were read from a single sample in a study of blood T cell repertoires in COVID-19. Libraries were prepared by immunoSEQ multiplex PCR; TCRdb keeps only in-frame clonotypes and omits some of them. The sample lists hundreds of thousands of clones, over 75% seen once, with 6% to 7.5% in the top ten. The sample taken for sequencing was PBMCs or T cells enriched from blood (not recorded which). The receptor source for this set is a woman between 40 and 50 years old with acute COVID-19. The CDR3 runs from the conserved cysteine through the conserved F or W. Each record gives: D gene, J gene, clone size, V gene, CDR3 protein, CDR3 DNA. A D gene is named only where the DNA matches it firmly. Only part of the rows carry a size: once, few, many, or a class if the clone is expanded.

.	TRBJ2-1	.	TRBV3-1/TRBV3-2	CASSQVQNEQFF	TGTGCCAGCAGCCAGGTGCAGAATGAGCAGTTCTTC
TRBD1	TRBJ2-3	once	TRBV18	CASSPGQTGLTDTQYF	TGTGCCAGCTCACCAGGGCAGACAGGGTTGACAGATACGCAGTATTTT
TRBD1	TRBJ2-5	.	TRBV29-1	CSVAQGARETQYF	TGCAGCGTTGCCCAGGGGGCGCGTGAGACCCAGTACTTC
.	TRBJ1-1	.	TRBV25-1	CASAGSWDTEAFF	TGTGCCAGCGCGGGCTCCTGGGACACTGAAGCTTTCTTT
TRBD2	TRBJ2-7	few	TRBV6-2/TRBV6-3	CASSQGLAVAYEQYF	TGTGCCAGCAGTCAAGGACTAGCGGTAGCCTACGAGCAGTACTTC
.	TRBJ1-2	.	TRBV14	CASSQRGALYGYTF	TGTGCCAGCAGCCAACGAGGAGCTCTCTATGGCTACACCTTC
.	TRBJ1-3	.	TRBV30	CAWERLAAGNTIYF	TGTGCCTGGGAGCGGTTGGCCGCTGGAAACACCATATATTTT
TRBD2	TRBJ2-3	.	TRBV7-6	CASSFKPPAVLAGGQGTQYF	TGTGCCAGCAGCTTTAAGCCCCCCGCTGTACTAGCGGGAGGGCAGGGTACGCAGTATTTT
TRBD1	TRBJ1-1	.	TRBV27	CASSVRQGFHAFF	TGTGCCAGCAGTGTTAGACAGGGTTTCCACGCTTTCTTT
.	TRBJ1-2	few	TRBV6-2/TRBV6-3	CASSYDGRAAYGYTF	TGTGCCAGCAGTTACGACGGCAGGGCGGCGTATGGCTACACCTTC
.	TRBJ1-2	.	TRBV9	CASSVGRGGAGYTF	TGTGCCAGCAGCGTAGGCCGGGGGGGAGCTGGCTACACCTTC
.	TRBJ1-3	.	TRBV6-4	CASSDSLRIGSGNTIYF	TGTGCCAGCAGTGACTCGTTGAGGATCGGCAGTGGAAACACCATATATTTT
.	TRBJ1-6	.	TRBV2	CASSEGGLRDSPLHF	TGTGCCAGCAGTGAAGGGGGACTGAGGGATTCACCCCTCCACTTT
.	TRBJ1-1	.	TRBV5-6	CASSLLENTEAFF	TGTGCCAGCAGCCTACTCGAGAACACTGAAGCTTTCTTT
.	TRBJ2-1	.	TRBV20-1	CSASFPGRDEQFF	TGCAGTGCTAGTTTCCCCGGCAGGGATGAGCAGTTCTTC
.	TRBJ1-1	.	TRBV19	CASSQGRIEAFF	TGTGCCAGTAGTCAGGGAAGGATCGAAGCTTTCTTT
.	TRBJ1-2	.	TRBV29-1	CSVEAPYGYTF	TGCAGCGTTGAGGCCCCCTATGGCTACACCTTC
TRBD1	TRBJ1-5	once	TRBV5-1	CASSLEGANQPQHF	TGCGCCAGCAGCTTGGAGGGGGCGAATCAGCCCCAGCATTTT
TRBD2	TRBJ2-3	.	TRBV4-2	CASSQAPLAVSTDTQYF	TGTGCCAGCAGCCAAGCGCCCCTAGCGGTGAGCACAGATACGCAGTATTTT
.	TRBJ1-6	.	TRBV7-9	CASSLERNSPLHF	TGTGCCAGCAGCTTAGAACGGAATTCACCCCTCCACTTT
TRBD1	TRBJ1-2	.	TRBV6-5	CASSYSGQGGGYTF	TGTGCCAGCAGTTACTCCGGACAGGGAGGCGGCTACACCTTC
.	TRBJ1-2	.	TRBV5-5	CASSRSDSNYGYTF	TGTGCCAGCAGCCGATCCGACAGCAACTATGGCTACACCTTC
TRBD1	TRBJ2-2	.	TRBV29-1	CSVRTGGDGELFF	TGCAGCGTAAGAACAGGGGGCGACGGGGAGCTGTTTTTT
.	TRBJ1-1	.	TRBV2	CASMALRGKDTEAFF	TGTGCCAGCATGGCCCTTAGGGGAAAGGACACTGAAGCTTTCTTT
.	TRBJ1-1	.	TRBV5-1	CASSSTGAFDTEAFF	TGCGCCAGCAGCTCGACAGGAGCCTTCGACACTGAAGCTTTCTTT
.	TRBJ1-5	.	TRBV5-6	CASSSFNQPQHF	TGTGCCAGCAGCTCTTTCAATCAGCCCCAGCATTTT
TRBD1	TRBJ2-7	few	TRBV5-1	CASSLGGQGYEQYF	TGCGCCAGCAGCTTGGGGGGACAGGGCTACGAGCAGTACTTC
TRBD1	TRBJ1-1	.	TRBV6-5	CATKPGTGWTEAFF	TGTGCCACCAAACCCGGGACAGGTTGGACTGAAGCTTTCTTT
TRBD2	TRBJ2-2	.	TRBV9	CASSVAPLAGDSGTGELFF	TGTGCCAGCAGCGTAGCCCCCTTAGCGGGGGACTCGGGCACCGGGGAGCTGTTTTTT
TRBD2	TRBJ2-1	.	TRBV18	CASSPGTTNEQFF	TGTGCCAGCTCACCAGGGACTACCAATGAGCAGTTCTTC
.	TRBJ1-5	.	TRBV27	CASSTWRTEPQHF	TGTGCCAGCAGCACCTGGAGGACCGAGCCCCAGCATTTT
.	TRBJ2-7	.	TRBV30	CAWTKTSHEQYF	TGTGCCTGGACAAAAACTTCCCACGAGCAGTACTTC
.	TRBJ1-2	.	TRBV5-1	CASSLGAGTISDGYTF	TGCGCCAGCAGCTTGGGCGCCGGGACAATATCTGATGGCTACACCTTC
TRBD1	TRBJ1-2	.	TRBV5-1	CASSLEGQVNYGYTF	TGCGCCAGCAGCTTGGAGGGACAGGTTAATTATGGCTACACCTTC
TRBD2	TRBJ2-1	.	TRBV24-1	CATGAPGLAGGSSYNEQFF	TGTGCCACCGGGGCTCCGGGACTAGCGGGAGGGTCTTCTTACAATGAGCAGTTCTTC
.	TRBJ1-1	few	TRBV7-6	CASSLGLDSMNTEAFF	TGTGCCAGCAGCTTAGGACTGGACAGTATGAACACTGAAGCTTTCTTT
.	TRBJ1-2	.	TRBV28	CASSREFYGYTF	TGTGCCAGCAGTCGAGAATTCTATGGCTACACCTTC
.	TRBJ2-2	few	TRBV6-6	CASSYSPGTGELFF	TGTGCCAGCAGTTACTCCCCGGGGACCGGGGAGCTGTTTTTT
.	TRBJ1-1	.	TRBV9	CASSVGGGANPEAFF	TGTGCCAGCAGCGTAGGGGGAGGGGCCAACCCTGAAGCTTTCTTT
.	TRBJ1-1	.	TRBV4-3	CASSLSWQDSEAFF	TGCGCCAGCAGCCTGTCATGGCAAGACTCTGAAGCTTTCTTT